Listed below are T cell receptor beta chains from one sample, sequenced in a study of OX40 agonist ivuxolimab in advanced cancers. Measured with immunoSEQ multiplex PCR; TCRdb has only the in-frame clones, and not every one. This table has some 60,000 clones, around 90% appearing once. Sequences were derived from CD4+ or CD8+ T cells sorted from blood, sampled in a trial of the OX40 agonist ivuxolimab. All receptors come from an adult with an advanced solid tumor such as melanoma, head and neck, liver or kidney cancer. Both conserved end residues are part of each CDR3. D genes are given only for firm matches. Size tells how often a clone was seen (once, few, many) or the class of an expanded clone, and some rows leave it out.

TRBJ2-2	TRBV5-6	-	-	CASSLGPGELFF	TGTGCCAGCAGCTTGGGCCCCGGGGAGCTGTTTTTT
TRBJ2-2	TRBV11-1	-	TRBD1	CASSSDRQGFNTGELFF	TGTGCCAGCAGCTCGGATCGACAGGGTTTCAACACCGGGGAGCTGTTTTTT
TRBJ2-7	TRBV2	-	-	CAIVGDAYEQYF	TGTGCCATAGTGGGGGACGCCTACGAGCAGTACTTC
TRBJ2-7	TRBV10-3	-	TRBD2	CAISEWGTSYEQYF	TGTGCCATCAGTGAGTGGGGGACTAGCTACGAGCAGTACTTC
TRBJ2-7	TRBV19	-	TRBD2	CASSPFGGRPYEQYF	TGTGCCAGTAGTCCGTTCGGCGGGAGACCTTACGAGCAGTACTTC
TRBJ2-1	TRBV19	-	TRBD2	CASSIASGSYNEQFF	TGTGCCAGTAGTATTGCTAGCGGGTCTTACAATGAGCAGTTCTTC
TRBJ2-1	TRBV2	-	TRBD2	CASTLTSGSGNEQFF	TGTGCCAGCACTTTGACTAGCGGGAGCGGGAATGAGCAGTTCTTC
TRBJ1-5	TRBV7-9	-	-	CASSLVDQPQHF	TGTGCCAGCAGCTTAGTGGATCAGCCCCAGCATTTT
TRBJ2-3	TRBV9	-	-	CASSVWGSTDTQYF	TGTGCCAGCAGCGTATGGGGGTCCACAGATACGCAGTATTTT
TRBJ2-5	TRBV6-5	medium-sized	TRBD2	CASNPSGRQETQYF	TGTGCCAGCAACCCTAGCGGGAGGCAAGAGACCCAGTACTTC
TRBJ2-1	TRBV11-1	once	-	CASSLRWESSYNEQFF	TGTGCCAGCAGCTTAAGGTGGGAGTCTTCCTACAATGAGCAGTTCTTC
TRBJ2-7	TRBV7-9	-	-	CASSNKEQYF	TGTGCCAGCAGCAATAAAGAGCAGTACTTC
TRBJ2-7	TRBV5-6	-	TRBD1	CASRAGGTYEQYF	TGTGCCAGCAGGGCAGGGGGAACCTACGAGCAGTACTTC
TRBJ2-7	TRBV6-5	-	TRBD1	CASSKPGQMYYEQYF	TGTGCCAGCAGTAAACCGGGACAGATGTACTACGAGCAGTACTTC
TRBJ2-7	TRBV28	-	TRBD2	CASSPVNEREDYEQYF	TGTGCCAGCAGCCCCGTTAACGAGCGGGAGGACTACGAGCAGTACTTC
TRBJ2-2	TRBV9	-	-	CASSVGPGSGTGELFF	TGTGCCAGCAGCGTAGGCCCCGGGAGCGGGACCGGGGAGCTGTTTTTT
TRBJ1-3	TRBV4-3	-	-	CASSQDSGSGNTIYF	TGCGCCAGCAGCCAAGATTCTGGCTCTGGAAACACCATATATTTT
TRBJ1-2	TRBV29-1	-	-	CSVIGEEGGYTF	TGCAGCGTTATAGGGGAAGAGGGTGGCTACACCTTC
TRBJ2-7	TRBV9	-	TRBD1	CASSASGTGGEQYF	TGTGCCAGCAGCGCAAGCGGGACAGGGGGCGAGCAGTACTTC
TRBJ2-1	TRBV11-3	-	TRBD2	CASSLDLVVAGADEQFF	TGTGCCAGCAGCTTAGATCTCGTGGTAGCGGGAGCGGATGAGCAGTTCTTC
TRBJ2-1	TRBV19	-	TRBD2	CASSMGGGTRSGEQFF	TGTGCCAGTAGTATGGGGGGTGGGACTAGGTCTGGTGAGCAGTTCTTC
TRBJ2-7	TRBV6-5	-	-	CASSPLGNEQYF	TGTGCCAGCAGTCCCCTCGGGAACGAGCAGTACTTC
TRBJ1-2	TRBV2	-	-	CANYTDSYTF	TGTGCCAATTACACCGATAGCTACACCTTC
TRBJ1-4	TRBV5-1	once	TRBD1	CASSSTGPTNEKLFF	TGCGCCAGCAGCTCGACAGGGCCAACTAATGAAAAACTGTTTTTT
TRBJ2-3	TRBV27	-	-	CASSLRRHSTDTQYF	TGTGCCAGCAGTTTAAGGAGACATAGCACAGATACGCAGTATTTT
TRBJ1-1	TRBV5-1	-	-	CASSSKGPFSEAFF	TGCGCCAGCAGCTCTAAGGGACCGTTTTCTGAAGCTTTCTTT
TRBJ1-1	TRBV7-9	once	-	CASSLSGQINTEAFF	TGTGCCAGCAGCTTAAGTGGACAGATTAACACTGAAGCTTTCTTT
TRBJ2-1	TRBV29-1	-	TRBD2	CSVASGYNEQFF	TGCAGCGTGGCTAGCGGTTACAATGAGCAGTTCTTC
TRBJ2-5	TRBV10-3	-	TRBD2	CAISAGEGLATETQYF	TGTGCCATCAGTGCCGGAGAGGGACTAGCAACCGAGACCCAGTACTTC
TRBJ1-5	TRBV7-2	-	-	CASSLGARWSNQPQHF	TGTGCCAGCAGCTTAGGGGCAAGGTGGAGCAATCAGCCCCAGCATTTT
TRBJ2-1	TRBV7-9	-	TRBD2	CASRPGLGKEQFF	TGTGCCAGCAGACCGGGACTAGGGAAAGAGCAGTTCTTC
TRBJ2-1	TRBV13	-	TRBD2	CASSSGRAGVRYNEQFF	TGTGCCAGCAGCTCAGGACGAGCGGGAGTGAGGTACAATGAGCAGTTCTTC
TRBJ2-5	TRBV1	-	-	CTSSPKLAYKGETQYF	TGCACCAGCAGCCCAAAACTAGCATACAAAGGGGAGACCCAGTACTTC
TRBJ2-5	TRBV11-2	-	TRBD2	CASSLGLAGGQETQYF	TGTGCCAGCAGCTTAGGACTAGCGGGTGGGCAAGAGACCCAGTACTTC
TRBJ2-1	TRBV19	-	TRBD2	CASSIGDLAGAWNEQFF	TGTGCCAGTAGTATAGGAGACCTAGCGGGAGCTTGGAATGAGCAGTTCTTC
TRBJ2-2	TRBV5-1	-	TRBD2	CASSLGLAGTTGELFF	TGCGCCAGCAGCTTGGGGCTAGCGGGGACCACCGGGGAGCTGTTTTTT
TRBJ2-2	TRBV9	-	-	CASSVVPLRAGQSGELFF	TGTGCCAGCAGCGTAGTACCCCTGAGGGCAGGTCAATCCGGGGAGCTGTTTTTT
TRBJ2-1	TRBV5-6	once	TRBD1	CASSLDRGPPYNEQFF	TGTGCCAGCAGCCTGGACAGGGGTCCCCCTTACAATGAGCAGTTCTTC
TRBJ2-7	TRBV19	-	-	CASSMGGQHEQYF	TGTGCCAGTAGTATGGGGGGACAACACGAGCAGTACTTC
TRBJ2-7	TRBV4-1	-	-	CASSQDRAGGLYEQYF	TGCGCCAGCAGCCAAGATCGGGCAGGGGGGCTCTACGAGCAGTACTTC
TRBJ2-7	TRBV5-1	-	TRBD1	CASSWLPRQGPYEQYF	TGCGCCAGCAGCTGGTTGCCCAGACAGGGCCCCTACGAGCAGTACTTC
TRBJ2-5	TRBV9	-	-	CASSVGRGRQETQYF	TGTGCCAGCAGCGTAGGGCGCGGAAGACAAGAGACCCAGTACTTC
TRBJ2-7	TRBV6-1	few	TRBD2	CASTQSAGGHEQYF	TGTGCCAGCACCCAGTCGGCGGGAGGCCACGAGCAGTACTTC
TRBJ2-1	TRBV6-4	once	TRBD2	CASRASGRVASEQFF	TGTGCCAGCAGGGCTAGCGGGAGGGTCGCTAGTGAGCAGTTCTTC
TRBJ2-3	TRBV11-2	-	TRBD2	CASSLVASGGHTDTQYF	TGTGCCAGCAGCTTAGTGGCTAGCGGGGGTCACACAGATACGCAGTATTTT
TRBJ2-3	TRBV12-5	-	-	CASGSELRIYLEGTTDTQYF	TGTGCTAGTGGTTCGGAACTTCGGATCTATTTGGAGGGAACGACAGATACGCAGTATTTT
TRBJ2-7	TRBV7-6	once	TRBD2	CARGGPHEQYF	TGTGCCAGGGGAGGGCCCCACGAGCAGTACTTC
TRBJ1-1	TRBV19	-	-	CASIGGARTEAFF	TGTGCCAGTATTGGGGGGGCCCGAACTGAAGCTTTCTTT
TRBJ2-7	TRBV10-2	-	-	CASSESDGYPYEQYF	TGCGCCAGCAGTGAGTCTGATGGGTACCCCTACGAGCAGTACTTC